Below, one T cell receptor beta chain is given with its context. This clone was counted once. What this receptor recognizes is not known. The input lacks base qualities; no much larger clone sits a single base away. The CDR3 has 17 amino acids, counting the end cysteine and phenylalanine. Only the CDR3 region is kept as DNA, spanning 51 bases read in frame from base 1. Ends trimmed: V by 6 bases, J by 2 bases; bases unmatched to a gene: 9. CDR1 KGHSH and CDR2 LQKENI were looked up in the germline V gene. Genomic DNA was isolated from the sorted cells so that the TCRbeta CDR3 region could be sequenced. The immunoSEQ Assay was used to sequence the TCRbeta CDR3 regions. TCRdb holds this immuneACCESS table with in-frame rearrangements only. Some clones are missing; in checked studies, unresolved V genes explain under half, and the rest has no known cause. The sample table holds around 45,000 clones, of which approximately 82% were seen once. The ten largest account for 2.6% of the sample.

Patients with a history of autoimmune disease or receiving systemic immunosuppression were excluded from the trial. Peripheral blood for TCR sequencing was collected from all dose cohorts at baseline, on cycle 4 day 1, and on cycle 7 day 1. Samples came from an open-label, multicenter, first-in-human phase I dose-escalation trial of ivuxolimab. Adults with locally advanced or metastatic melanoma, renal cell, hepatocellular, or head and neck squamous cell carcinoma were enrolled in the trial. Before TCR sequencing, CD4+ T cells and CD8+ T cells were sorted from peripheral blood as separate populations. These data belong to a study of OX40 agonist ivuxolimab in advanced cancers. Regarding the complete study: The costimulatory receptor OX40 (CD134) was targeted by ivuxolimab, a fully human IgG2 agonistic monoclonal antibody. Patients were allowed to have had prior anti-PD-1, anti-PD-L1 or anti-CTLA-4 therapy, and approximately 40% of the dose-escalation patients had been treated with checkpoint inhibitors. Three dose-escalation patients achieved partial responses, one with hepatocellular carcinoma and two with cutaneous melanoma. Intravenous ivuxolimab was administered to patients every 2 weeks at six dose levels: 0.01, 0.1, 0.3, 1.5, 3 and 10 mg/kg. Among the roughly 50 dose-escalation patients, around 20 had hepatocellular carcinoma, about 15 melanoma, 9 renal cell carcinoma and 9 head and neck cancer. In the dose-escalation cohort, about four fifths of patients were male, and the mean age was 60 years with a range of roughly 20 to 80. The purpose of peripheral TCRbeta sequencing was to test whether ivuxolimab changed TCR sequence diversity and led to clonal T-cell expansion. The paper reports the monotherapy dose-escalation portion (N ≈ 50 patients) of the phase I ivuxolimab trial. Overall study results and their limits: The antigen specificity of the peripheral T cells that underwent clonal expansion was not determined. On average, CD8+ T cells showed more expanded clones than CD4+ T cells after ivuxolimab. Clonal expansion of both CD4+ and CD8+ blood T cells was observed from baseline to week 6 at doses 0.1 to 3.0 mg/kg. Low levels of normalized T-cell clonal expansion were also seen in some nonresponding patients. In partial responders in the 0.1-3.0 mg/kg groups, normalized peripheral clonal expansion was found to be among the lowest, especially among CD8+ T cells.

The chain couples TRBV18 to TRBJ2-7, with 14 junctional bases fitting TRBD2. The sequence derives from an adult with an advanced solid tumor such as melanoma, head and neck, liver or kidney cancer. The sequencing used CD4+ or CD8+ T cells sorted from blood, collected in a trial of the OX40 agonist ivuxolimab. The nucleotide sequence is TGTGCCAGCTCCCAAGGACTAGCGGGGGGACGAGCCTACGAGCAGTACTTC. It encodes CASSQGLAGGRAYEQYF.